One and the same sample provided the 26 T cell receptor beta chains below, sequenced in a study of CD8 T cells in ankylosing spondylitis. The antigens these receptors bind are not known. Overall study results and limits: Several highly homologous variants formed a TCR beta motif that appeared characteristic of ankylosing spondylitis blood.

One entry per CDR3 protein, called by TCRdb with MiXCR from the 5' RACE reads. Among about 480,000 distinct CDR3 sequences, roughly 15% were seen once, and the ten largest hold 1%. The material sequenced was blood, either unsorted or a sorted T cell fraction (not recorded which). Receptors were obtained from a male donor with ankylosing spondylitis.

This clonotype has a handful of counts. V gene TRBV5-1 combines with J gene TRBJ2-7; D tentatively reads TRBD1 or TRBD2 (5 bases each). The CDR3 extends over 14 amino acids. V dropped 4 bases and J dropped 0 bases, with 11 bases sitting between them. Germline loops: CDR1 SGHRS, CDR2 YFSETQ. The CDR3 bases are TGCGCCAGCAGCAGGGGACGAAACTCCTACGAGCAGTACTTC. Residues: CASSRGRNSYEQYF.

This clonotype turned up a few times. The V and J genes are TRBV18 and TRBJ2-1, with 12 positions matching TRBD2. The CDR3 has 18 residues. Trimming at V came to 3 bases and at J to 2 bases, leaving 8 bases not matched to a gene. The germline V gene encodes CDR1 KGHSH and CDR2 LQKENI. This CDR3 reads CASSPTTSGRGPYNEQFF. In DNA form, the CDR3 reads TGTGCCAGCTCACCGACGACTAGCGGGAGAGGCCCCTACAATGAGCAGTTCTTC.

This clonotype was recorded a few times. CDR3 protein: CASSTQRGYTDTQYF. CDR3 nucleotide sequence: TGTGCCAGTAGTACCCAGCGGGGGTACACAGATACGCAGTATTTT. The chain is built from TRBV19 and TRBJ2-3, with TRBD2 identical over 8 bases. CDR1 is LNHDA and CDR2 is SQIVND in the germline V gene (reference sequence). The CDR3 runs 15 residues. After removal of 4 bases from V and 2 bases from J, the junction contained 5 bases not matched to a gene.

The CDR3 region is CASSLMGDLSNQPQHF. For the CDR3, the DNA is TGTGCCAGCAGCTTGATGGGAGACCTTAGCAATCAGCCCCAGCATTTT. The V gene is TRBV7-8, the J gene TRBJ1-5, with D unclear. The CDR3 is 16 amino acids. Germline CDR1 SGHVS, CDR2 FQNEAQ. Trimming pared 3 bases from V and 0 bases from J, leaving 12 bases between.

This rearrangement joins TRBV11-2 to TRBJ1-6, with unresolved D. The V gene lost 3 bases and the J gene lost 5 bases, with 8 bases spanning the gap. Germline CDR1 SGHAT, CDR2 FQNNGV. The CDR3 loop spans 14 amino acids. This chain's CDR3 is CASSLAADNSPLHF. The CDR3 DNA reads TGTGCCAGCAGCTTGGCTGCGGATAATTCACCCCTCCACTTT.

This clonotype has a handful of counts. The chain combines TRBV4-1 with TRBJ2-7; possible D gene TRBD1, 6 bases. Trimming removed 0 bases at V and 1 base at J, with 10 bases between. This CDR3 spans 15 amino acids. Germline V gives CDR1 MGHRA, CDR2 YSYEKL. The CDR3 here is CASSQDRGKSYEQYF. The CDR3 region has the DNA TGCGCCAGCAGCCAAGACAGGGGAAAGTCCTACGAGCAGTACTTC.

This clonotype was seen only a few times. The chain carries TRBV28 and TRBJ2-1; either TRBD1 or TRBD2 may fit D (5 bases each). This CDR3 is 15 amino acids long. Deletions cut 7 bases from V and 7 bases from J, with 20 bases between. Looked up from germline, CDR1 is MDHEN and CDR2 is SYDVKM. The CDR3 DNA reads TGTGCCAGCAACAGGCCCGGGGTTCTACGGAATGAGCAGTTCTTC. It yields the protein CASNRPGVLRNEQFF.

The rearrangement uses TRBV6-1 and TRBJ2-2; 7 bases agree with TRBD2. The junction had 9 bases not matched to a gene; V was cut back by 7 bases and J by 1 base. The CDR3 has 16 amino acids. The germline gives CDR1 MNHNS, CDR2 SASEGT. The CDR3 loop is CASTNGGMENTGELFF. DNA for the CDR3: TGTGCCAGCACCAACGGGGGGATGGAGAACACCGGGGAGCTGTTTTTT.

The CDR3 loop is CASSTPRQSGANVLTF. The CDR3 bases are TGTGCCAGCAGTACCCCCCGGCAGTCTGGGGCCAACGTCCTGACTTTC. J is TRBJ2-6 and V is TRBV28; D remains unclear. The CDR3 has 16 amino acids. Trimming stripped 5 bases from V and 1 base from J, with 12 bases between. Per germline, CDR1 MDHEN and CDR2 SYDVKM.

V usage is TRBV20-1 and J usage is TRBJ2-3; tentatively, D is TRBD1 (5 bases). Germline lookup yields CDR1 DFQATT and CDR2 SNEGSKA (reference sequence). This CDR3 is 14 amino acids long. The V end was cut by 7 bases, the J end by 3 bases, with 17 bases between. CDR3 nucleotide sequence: TGCAGTGTCAGAGGTCAGGGCCGGACAGATACGCAGTATTTT. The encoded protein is CSVRGQGRTDTQYF.

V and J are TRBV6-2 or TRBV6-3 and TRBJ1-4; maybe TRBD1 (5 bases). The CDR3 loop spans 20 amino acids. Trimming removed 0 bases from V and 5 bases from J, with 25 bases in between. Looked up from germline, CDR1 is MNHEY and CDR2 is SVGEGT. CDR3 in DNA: TGTGCCAGCAGTTACTCCCCGCGAATGGGGGACCCGACCCTGAATGAAAAACTGTTTTTT. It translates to CASSYSPRMGDPTLNEKLFF.

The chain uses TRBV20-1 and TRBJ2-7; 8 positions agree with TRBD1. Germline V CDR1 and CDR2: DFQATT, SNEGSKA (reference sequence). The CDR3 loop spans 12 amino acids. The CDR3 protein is CSGQGLGYEQYF. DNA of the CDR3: TGCAGCGGACAGGGTCTTGGGTACGAGCAGTACTTC.

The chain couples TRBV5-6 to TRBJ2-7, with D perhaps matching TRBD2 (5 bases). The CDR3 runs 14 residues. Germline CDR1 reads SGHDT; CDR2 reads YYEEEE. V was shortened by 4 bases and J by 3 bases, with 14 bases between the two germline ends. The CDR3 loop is CASSHTELVYEQYF. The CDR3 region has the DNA TGTGCCAGCAGCCATACAGAACTAGTCTACGAGCAGTACTTC.

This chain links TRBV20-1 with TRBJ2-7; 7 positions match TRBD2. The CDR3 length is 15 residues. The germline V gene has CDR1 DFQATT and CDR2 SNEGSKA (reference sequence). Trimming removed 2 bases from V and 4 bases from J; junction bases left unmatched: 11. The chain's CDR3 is CSARPRRGIGYEQYF. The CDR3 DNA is TGCAGTGCTAGACCCCGGCGGGGGATTGGGTACGAGCAGTACTTC.

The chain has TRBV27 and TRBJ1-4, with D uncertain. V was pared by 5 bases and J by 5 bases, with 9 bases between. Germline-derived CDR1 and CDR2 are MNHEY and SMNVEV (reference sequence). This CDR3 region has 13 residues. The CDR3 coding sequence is TGTGCCAGCAGTAGTGGTCAGAATGAAAAACTGTTTTTT. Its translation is CASSSGQNEKLFF. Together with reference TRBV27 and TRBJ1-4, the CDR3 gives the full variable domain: EAQVTQNPRYLITVTGKKLTVTCSQNMNHEYMSWYRQDPGLGLRQIYYSMNVEVTDKGDVPEGYKVSRKEKRNFPLILESPSPNQTSLYFCASSSGQNEKLFFGSGTQLSVL.

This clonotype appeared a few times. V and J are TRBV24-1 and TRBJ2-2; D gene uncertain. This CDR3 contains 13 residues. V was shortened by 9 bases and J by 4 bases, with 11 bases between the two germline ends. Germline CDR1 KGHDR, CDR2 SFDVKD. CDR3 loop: CATVSSLTGELFF. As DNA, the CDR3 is TGTGCCACCGTGAGCAGTCTCACCGGGGAGCTGTTTTTT.

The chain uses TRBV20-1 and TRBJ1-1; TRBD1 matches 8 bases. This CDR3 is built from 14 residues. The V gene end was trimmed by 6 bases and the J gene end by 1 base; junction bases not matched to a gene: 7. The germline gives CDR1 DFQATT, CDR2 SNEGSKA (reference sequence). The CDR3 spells CSAAGTGSNTEAFF. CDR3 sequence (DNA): TGCAGTGCCGCCGGGACAGGCTCGAACACTGAAGCTTTCTTT.

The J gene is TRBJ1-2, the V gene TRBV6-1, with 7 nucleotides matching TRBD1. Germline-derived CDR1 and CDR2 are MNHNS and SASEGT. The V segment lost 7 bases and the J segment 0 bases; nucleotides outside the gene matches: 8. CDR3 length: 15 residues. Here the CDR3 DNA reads TGTGCCAGCACTGGAGGGGGCCTAGCTAACTATGGCTACACCTTC. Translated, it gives CASTGGGLANYGYTF.

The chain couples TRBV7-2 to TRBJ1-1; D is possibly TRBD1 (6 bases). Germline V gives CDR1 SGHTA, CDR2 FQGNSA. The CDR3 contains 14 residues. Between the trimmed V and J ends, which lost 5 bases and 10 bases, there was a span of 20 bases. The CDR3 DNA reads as TGTGCCAGCAGCGACCCGGGACAAGGGAGGAGAGCTTTCTTT. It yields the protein CASSDPGQGRRAFF.

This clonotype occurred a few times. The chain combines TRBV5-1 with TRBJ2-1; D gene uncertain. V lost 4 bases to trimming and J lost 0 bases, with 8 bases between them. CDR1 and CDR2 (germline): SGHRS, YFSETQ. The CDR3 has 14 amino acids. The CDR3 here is CASSVTYSYNEQFF. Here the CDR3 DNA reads TGCGCCAGCAGCGTGACATACTCCTACAATGAGCAGTTCTTC.

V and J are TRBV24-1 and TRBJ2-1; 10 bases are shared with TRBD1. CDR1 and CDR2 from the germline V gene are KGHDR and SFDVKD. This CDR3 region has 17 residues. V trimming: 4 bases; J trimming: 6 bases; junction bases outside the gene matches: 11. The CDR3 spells CATSDTTGTGDLNEQFF. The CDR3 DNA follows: TGTGCCACCAGTGACACCACCGGGACAGGGGATCTCAATGAGCAGTTCTTC.

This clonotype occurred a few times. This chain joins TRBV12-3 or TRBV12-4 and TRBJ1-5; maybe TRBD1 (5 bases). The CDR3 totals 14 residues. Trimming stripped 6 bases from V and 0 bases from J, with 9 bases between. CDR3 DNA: TGTGCCAGCAGGGGGCGTTATAGCAATCAGCCCCAGCATTTT. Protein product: CASRGRYSNQPQHF.

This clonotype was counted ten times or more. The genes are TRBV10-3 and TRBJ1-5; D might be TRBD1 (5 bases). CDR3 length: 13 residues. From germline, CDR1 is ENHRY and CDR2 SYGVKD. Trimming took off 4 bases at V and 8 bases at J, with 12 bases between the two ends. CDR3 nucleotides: TGTGCCATCAGTGGCGAGGCCAGGGAGCCCCAGCATTTT. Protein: CAISGEAREPQHF.

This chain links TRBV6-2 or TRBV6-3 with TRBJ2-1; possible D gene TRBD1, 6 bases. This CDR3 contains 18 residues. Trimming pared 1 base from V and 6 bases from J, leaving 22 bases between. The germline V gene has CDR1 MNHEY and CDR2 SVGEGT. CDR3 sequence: CASSYFPPLDPRGNEQFF. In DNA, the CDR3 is TGTGCCAGCAGTTACTTCCCCCCACTGGACCCCAGGGGCAATGAGCAGTTCTTC.

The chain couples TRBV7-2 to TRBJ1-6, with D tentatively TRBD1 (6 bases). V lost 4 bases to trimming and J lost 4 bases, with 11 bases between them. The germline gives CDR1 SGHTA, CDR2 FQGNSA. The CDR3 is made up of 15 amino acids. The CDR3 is CASSSRQAYNSPLHF. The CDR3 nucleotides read TGTGCCAGCAGCTCCCGACAGGCATATAATTCACCCCTCCACTTT.

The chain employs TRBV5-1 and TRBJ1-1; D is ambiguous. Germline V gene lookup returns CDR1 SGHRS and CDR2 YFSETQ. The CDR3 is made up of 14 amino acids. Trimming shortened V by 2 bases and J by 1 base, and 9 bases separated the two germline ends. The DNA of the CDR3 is TGCGCCAGCAGCTTTGCGGCAGCGAACACTGAAGCTTTCTTT. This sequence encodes CASSFAAANTEAFF.